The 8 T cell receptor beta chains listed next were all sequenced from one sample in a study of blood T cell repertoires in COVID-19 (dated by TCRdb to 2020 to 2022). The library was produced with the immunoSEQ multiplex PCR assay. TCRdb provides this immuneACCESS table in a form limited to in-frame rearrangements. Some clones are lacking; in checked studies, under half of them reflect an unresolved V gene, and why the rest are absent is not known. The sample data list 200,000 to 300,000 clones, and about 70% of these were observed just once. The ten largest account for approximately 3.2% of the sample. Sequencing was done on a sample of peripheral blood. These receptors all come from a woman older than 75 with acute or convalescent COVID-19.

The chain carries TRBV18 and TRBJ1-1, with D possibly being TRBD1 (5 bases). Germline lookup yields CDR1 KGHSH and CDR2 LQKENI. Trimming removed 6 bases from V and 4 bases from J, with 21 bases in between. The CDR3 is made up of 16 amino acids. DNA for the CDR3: TGTGCCAGCTCCCCAAATCGCTCCGGGGGTCGCACTGAAGCTTTCTTT. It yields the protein CASSPNRSGGRTEAFF.

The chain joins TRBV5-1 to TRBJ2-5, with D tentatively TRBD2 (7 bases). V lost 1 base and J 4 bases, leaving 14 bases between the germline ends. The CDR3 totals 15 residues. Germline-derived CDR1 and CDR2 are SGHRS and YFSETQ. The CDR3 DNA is TGCGCCAGCAGCTTGAAGTTAGGGGGGGCAGAGACCCAGTACTTC. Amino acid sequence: CASSLKLGGAETQYF.

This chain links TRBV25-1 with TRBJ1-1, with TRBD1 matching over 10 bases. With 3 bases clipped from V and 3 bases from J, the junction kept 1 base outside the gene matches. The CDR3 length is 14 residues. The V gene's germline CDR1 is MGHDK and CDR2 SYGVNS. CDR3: CASSDGQGDTEAFF. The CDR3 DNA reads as TGTGCCAGCAGTGATGGACAGGGGGACACTGAAGCTTTCTTT.

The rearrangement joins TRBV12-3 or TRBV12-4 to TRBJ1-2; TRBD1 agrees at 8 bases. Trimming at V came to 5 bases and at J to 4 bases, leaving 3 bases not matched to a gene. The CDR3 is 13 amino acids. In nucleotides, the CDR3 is TGTGCCAGCAGTCGACAGGGGTCCTATGGCTACACCTTC. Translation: CASSRQGSYGYTF.

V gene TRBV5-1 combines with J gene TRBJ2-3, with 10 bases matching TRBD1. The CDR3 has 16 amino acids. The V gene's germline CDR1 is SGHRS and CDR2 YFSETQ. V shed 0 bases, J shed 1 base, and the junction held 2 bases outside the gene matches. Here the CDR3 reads CASSLEGTGGTDTQYF. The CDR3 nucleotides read TGCGCCAGCAGCTTGGAGGGGACAGGGGGCACAGATACGCAGTATTTT. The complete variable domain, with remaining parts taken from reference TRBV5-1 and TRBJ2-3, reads KAGVTQTPRYLIKTRGQQVTLSCSPISGHRSVSWYQQTPGQGLQFLFEYFSETQRNKGNFPGRFSGRQFSNSRSEMNVSTLELGDSALYLCASSLEGTGGTDTQYFGPGTRLTVL.

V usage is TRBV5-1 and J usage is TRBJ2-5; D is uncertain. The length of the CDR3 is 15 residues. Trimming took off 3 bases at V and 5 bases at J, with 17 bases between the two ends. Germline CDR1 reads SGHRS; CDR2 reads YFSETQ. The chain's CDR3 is CASSSSGSRSETQYF. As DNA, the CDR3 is TGCGCCAGCAGCTCCTCCGGATCTAGGAGCGAGACCCAGTACTTC.

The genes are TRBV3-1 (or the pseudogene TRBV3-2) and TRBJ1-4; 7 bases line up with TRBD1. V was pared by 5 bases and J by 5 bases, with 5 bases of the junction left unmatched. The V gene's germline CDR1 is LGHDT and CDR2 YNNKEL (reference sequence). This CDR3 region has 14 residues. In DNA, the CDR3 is TGTGCCAGCAGCTTCGGGACAGAAAATGAAAAACTGTTTTTT. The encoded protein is CASSFGTENEKLFF.

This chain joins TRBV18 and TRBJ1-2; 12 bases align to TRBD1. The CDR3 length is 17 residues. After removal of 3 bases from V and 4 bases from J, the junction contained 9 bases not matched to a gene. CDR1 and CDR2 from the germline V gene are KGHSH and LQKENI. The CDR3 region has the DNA TGTGCCAGCTCACCTTTCCCGGGACAGGGGGCGCTCTATGGCTACACCTTC. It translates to CASSPFPGQGALYGYTF.